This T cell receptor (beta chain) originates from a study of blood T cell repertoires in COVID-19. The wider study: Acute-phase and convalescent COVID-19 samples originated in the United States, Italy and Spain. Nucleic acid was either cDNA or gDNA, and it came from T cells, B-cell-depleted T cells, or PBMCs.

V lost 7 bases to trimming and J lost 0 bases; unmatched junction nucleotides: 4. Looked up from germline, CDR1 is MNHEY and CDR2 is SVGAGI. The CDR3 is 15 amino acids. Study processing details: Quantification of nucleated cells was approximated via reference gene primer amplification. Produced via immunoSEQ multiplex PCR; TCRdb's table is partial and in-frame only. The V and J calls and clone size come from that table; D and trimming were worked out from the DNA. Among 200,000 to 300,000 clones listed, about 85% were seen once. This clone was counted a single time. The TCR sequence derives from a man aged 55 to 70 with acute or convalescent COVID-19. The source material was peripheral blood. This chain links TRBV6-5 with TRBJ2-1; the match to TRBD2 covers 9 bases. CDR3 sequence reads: CASTFSGSSYNEQFF. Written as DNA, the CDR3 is TGTGCCAGCACTTTTAGCGGGAGCTCCTACAATGAGCAGTTCTTC.